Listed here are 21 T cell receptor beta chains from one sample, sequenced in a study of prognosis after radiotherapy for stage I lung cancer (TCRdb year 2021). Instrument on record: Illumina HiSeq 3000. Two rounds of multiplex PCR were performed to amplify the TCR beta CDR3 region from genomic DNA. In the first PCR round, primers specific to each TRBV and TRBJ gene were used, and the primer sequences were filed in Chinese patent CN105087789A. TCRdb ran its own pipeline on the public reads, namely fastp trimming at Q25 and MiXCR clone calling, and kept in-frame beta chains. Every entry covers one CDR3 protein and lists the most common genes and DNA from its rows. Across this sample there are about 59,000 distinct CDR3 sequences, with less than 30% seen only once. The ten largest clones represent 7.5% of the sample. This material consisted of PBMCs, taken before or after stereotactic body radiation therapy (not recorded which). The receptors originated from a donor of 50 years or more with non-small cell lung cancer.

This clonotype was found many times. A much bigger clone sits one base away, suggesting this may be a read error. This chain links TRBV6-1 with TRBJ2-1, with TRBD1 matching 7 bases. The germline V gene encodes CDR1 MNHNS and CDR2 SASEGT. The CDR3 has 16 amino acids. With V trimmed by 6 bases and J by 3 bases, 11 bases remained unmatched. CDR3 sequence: CASSNPGQSFYNEQFF. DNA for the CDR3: TGTGCCAGCAGCAATCCGGGACAGAGCTTCTACAATGAGCAGTTCTTC.

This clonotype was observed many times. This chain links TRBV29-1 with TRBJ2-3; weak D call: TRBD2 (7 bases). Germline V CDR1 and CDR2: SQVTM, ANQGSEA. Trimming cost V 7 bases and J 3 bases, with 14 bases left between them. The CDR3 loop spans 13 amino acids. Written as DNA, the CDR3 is TGCAGCGCTACGGGGGGCGGAACAGATACGCAGTATTTT. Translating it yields CSATGGGTDTQYF.

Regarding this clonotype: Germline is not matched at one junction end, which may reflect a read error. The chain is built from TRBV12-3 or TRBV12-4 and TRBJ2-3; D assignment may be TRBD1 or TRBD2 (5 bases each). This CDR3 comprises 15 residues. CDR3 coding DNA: TGTGCCAGCAGTAACAGGTTGAGGGGCACACATACGCAGTATTTT. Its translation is CASSNRLRGTHTQYF.

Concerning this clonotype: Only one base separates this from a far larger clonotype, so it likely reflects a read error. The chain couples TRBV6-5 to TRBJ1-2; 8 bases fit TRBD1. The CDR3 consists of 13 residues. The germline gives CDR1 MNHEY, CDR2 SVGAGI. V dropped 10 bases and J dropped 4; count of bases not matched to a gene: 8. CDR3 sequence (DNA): TGTGCCAACAGCCCGACAGGGGCCTATGGCTACACCTTC. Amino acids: CANSPTGAYGYTF.

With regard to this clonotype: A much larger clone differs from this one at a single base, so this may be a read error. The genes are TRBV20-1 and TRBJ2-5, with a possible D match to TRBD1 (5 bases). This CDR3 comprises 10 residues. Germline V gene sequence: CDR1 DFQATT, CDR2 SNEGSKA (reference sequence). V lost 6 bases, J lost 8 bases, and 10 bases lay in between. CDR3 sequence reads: CSAIGDTQYF. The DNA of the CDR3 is TGCAGTGCGATAGGGGATACCCAGTACTTC.

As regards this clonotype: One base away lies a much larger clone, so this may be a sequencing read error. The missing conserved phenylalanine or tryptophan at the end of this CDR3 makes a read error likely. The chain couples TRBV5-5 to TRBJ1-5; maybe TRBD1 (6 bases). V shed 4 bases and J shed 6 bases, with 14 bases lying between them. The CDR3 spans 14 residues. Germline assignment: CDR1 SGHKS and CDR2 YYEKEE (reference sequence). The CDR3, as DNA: TGTGCCAGCAGCCCTGAGGGGGTCGGTCAGCCCCAGCATTCT. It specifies CASSPEGVGQPQHS.

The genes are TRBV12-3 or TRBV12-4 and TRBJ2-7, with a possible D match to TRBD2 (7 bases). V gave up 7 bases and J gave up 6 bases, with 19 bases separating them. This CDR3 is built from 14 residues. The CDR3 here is CASIQQGGACEQYF. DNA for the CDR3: TGTGCCAGCATCCAACAGGGAGGGGCCTGCGAGCAGTACTTC.

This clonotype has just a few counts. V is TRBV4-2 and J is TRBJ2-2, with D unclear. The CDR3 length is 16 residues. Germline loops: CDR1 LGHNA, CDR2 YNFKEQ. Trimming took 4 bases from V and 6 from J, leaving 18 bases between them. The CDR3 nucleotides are TGTGCCAGCAGCCCCCCCCAAGGTAGCCACGCCGGGGAGCTGTTTTTT. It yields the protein CASSPPQGSHAGELFF.

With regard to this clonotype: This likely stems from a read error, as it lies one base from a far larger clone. This CDR3 is CASSLCRGGYNEQFF. CDR3 in DNA: TGTGCCAGCAGTTTGTGCCGGGGGGGCTACAATGAGCAGTTCTTC. The rearrangement links TRBV6-1 to TRBJ2-1, with 8 bases aligning to TRBD2. V trimming: 5 bases; J trimming: 3 bases; junction bases outside the gene matches: 6. Germline V CDR1 and CDR2: MNHNS, SASEGT. This CDR3 has 15 residues.

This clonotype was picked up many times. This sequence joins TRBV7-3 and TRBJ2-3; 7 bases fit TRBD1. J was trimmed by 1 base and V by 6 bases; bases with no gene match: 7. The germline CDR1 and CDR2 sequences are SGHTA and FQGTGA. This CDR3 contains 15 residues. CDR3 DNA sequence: TGTGCCAGCAGTTCAACAGGGGTCCGCACAGATACGCAGTATTTT. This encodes CASSSTGVRTDTQYF.

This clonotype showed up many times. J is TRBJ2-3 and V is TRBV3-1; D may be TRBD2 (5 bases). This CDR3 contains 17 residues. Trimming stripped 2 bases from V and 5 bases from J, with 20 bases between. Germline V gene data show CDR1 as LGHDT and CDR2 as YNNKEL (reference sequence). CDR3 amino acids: CASSQPVGASEGDTQYF. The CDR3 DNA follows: TGTGCCAGCAGCCAACCCGTGGGAGCGTCTGAGGGAGATACGCAGTATTTT.

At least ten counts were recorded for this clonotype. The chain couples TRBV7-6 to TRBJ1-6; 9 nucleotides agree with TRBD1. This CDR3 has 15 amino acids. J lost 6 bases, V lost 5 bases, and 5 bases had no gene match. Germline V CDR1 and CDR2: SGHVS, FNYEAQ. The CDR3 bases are TGTGCCAGCAGCCGAGGGACAGGGACTAATTCACCCCTCCACTTT. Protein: CASSRGTGTNSPLHF.

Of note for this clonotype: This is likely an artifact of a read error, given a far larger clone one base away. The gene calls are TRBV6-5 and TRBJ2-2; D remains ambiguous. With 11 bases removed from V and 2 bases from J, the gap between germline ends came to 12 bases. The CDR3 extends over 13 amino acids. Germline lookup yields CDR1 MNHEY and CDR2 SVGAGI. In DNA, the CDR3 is TGTGCCGTCCACAAGGATAACACCGGGGAGCTGTTTTTT. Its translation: CAVHKDNTGELFF.

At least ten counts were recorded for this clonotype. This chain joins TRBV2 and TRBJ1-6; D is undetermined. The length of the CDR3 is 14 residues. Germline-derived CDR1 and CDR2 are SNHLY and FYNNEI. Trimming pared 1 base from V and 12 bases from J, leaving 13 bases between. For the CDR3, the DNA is TGTGCCAGCAGTGAAGACGACGGTAACCGACCCCTCCACTTT. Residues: CASSEDDGNRPLHF.

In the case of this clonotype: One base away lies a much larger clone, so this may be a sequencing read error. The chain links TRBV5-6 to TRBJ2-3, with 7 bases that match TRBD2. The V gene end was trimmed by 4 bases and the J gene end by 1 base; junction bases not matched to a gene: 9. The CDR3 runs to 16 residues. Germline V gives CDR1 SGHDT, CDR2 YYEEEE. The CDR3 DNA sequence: TGTGCCAGCAGCGAGATAAGAGCGGGGTGCACAGATACGCAGTATTTT. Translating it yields CASSEIRAGCTDTQYF.

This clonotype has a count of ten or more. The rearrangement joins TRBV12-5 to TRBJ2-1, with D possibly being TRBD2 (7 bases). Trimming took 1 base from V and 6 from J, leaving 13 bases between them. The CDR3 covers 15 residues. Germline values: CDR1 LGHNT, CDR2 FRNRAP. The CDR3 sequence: CASGLEGGLGNEQFF. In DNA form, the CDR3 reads TGTGCTAGTGGTTTGGAGGGGGGGTTGGGCAATGAGCAGTTCTTC.

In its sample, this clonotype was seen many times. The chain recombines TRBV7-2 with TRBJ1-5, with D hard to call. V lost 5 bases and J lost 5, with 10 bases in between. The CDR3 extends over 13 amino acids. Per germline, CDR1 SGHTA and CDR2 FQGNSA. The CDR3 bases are TGTGCCAGCAGCCTCTCGCCATATCAGCCCCAGCATTTT. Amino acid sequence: CASSLSPYQPQHF.

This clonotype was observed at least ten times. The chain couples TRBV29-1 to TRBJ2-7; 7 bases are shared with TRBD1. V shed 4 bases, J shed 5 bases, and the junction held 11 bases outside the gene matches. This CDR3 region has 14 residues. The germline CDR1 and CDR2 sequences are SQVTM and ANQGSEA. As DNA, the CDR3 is TGCAGCGTTGGCCAGGGGAGTCAGGGGGACGAGCAGTACTTC. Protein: CSVGQGSQGDEQYF.

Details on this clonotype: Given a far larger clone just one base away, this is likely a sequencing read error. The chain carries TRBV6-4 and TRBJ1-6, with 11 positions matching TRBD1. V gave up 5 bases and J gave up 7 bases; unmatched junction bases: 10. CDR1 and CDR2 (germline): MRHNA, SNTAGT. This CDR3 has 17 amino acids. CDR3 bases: TGTGCCAGCAGTTCCAGGGACAGGGGGTATCCCAATTCACCCCTCCACTTT. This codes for CASSSRDRGYPNSPLHF.

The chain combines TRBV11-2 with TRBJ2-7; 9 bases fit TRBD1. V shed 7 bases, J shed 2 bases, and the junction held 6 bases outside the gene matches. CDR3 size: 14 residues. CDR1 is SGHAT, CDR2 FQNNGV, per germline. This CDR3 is CASKEGTGTYEQYF. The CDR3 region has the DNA TGTGCCAGCAAAGAAGGGACAGGGACCTACGAGCAGTACTTC. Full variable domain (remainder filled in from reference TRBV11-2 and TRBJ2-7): EAGVAQSPRYKIIEKRQSVAFWCNPISGHATLYWYQQILGQGPKLLIQFQNNGVVDDSQLPKDRFSAERLKGVDSTLKIQPAKLEDSAVYLCASKEGTGTYEQYFGPGTRLTVT.

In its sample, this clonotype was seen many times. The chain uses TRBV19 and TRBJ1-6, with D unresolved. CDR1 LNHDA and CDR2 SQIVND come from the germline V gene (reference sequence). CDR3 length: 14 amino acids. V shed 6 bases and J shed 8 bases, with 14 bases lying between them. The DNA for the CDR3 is TGTGCCAGTAGATCTTTCCGGCCGGATTCACCCCTCCACTTT. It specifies CASRSFRPDSPLHF.